The TCR beta chain described here comes from a study of blood T cell repertoires in COVID-19. Study-wide background: Recovered participants had two consecutive negative NP/OP PCR tests, healthcare professional clearance, or symptom resolution. The samples span acute and convalescent COVID-19 from the United States, Italy and Spain.

Some clones are missing from TCRdb's copy, which holds only in-frame ones; the method was immunoSEQ multiplex PCR. This table holds some 190,000 clones, about 88% found once. Study members were between roughly 18 and 90 years old and lived in 20 to 30 US regions. Participant-given clinical history determined each cohort assignment. The germline gives CDR1 SGHTA, CDR2 FQGNSA. This CDR3 is 14 amino acids long. V lost 3 bases, J lost 9 bases, and 16 bases lay in between. V and J are TRBV7-2 and TRBJ2-3, with D unclear. This clonotype was obtained from a woman in her thirties or forties in a cohort exposed to, infected with or recovered from COVID-19 (not recorded which). Sequencing input: PBMCs or T cells enriched from blood (not recorded which). In DNA, the CDR3 is TGTGCCAGCAGCTTCCCAGAGACCAGGCCCACGCAGTATTTT. It encodes CASSFPETRPTQYF.